This entry is about one T cell receptor beta chain. This sample was taken from a study of control samples from healthy donors and cancer patients. Trimming removed 4 bases from V and 3 bases from J; junction bases left unmatched: 11. This CDR3 spans 16 amino acids. CDR1 and CDR2 from the germline V gene are SEHNR and FQNEAQ (reference sequence). Some clones are missing from TCRdb's copy, which holds only in-frame ones; the method was immunoSEQ multiplex PCR. The sample lists roughly 170,000 clones, almost 90% occurring once. Sequencing was performed on blood. V gene TRBV7-9 combines with J gene TRBJ2-7; 8 positions agree with TRBD2. This sequence was found in a woman in her thirties in good health. The chain's CDR3 is CASSSINREGHYEQYF. In nucleotides, the CDR3 is TGTGCCAGCAGCTCAATAAATCGGGAGGGCCACTACGAGCAGTACTTC.